Sequencing of this T cell receptor (beta chain) was carried out in a study of cytomegalovirus exposure and HLA in healthy donors. The study's findings and limits: Among the most significant clusters, several appeared linked to common viral pathogens in a later analysis.

Concerning this clone itself: Its antigen is not identified.

The PCR used 60 Vbeta and 13 Jbeta primers. Libraries were prepared by immunoSEQ multiplex PCR; TCRdb keeps only in-frame clonotypes and omits some of them. Of about 210,000 clones in the sample, over 75% were seen once. V lost 7 bases and J lost 5; bases outside the gene matches: 4. The germline V gene has CDR1 SGHVS and CDR2 FNYEAQ. The CDR3 consists of 13 residues. The chain uses TRBV7-6 and TRBJ1-5, with 8 bases lining up with TRBD1. This TCR came from a woman aged 45-59 years in good health and CMV-seropositive. Specimen: PBMCs. Here the CDR3 DNA reads TGTGCCAGCACGACAGGGGCGGATCAGCCCCAGCATTTT. It yields the protein CASTTGADQPQHF.